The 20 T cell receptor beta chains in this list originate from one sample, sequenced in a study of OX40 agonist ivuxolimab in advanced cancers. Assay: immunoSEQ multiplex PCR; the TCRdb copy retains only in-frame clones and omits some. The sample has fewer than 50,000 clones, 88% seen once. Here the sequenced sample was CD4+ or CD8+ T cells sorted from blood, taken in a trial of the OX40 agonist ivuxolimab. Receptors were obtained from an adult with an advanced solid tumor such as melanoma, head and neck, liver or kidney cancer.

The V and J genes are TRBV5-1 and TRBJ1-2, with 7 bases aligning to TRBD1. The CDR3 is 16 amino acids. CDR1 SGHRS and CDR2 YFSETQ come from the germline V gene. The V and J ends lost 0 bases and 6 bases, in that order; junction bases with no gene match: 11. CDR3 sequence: CASSLGRIQGGDGYTF. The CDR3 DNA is TGCGCCAGCAGCTTGGGGAGGATCCAGGGGGGTGATGGCTACACCTTC.

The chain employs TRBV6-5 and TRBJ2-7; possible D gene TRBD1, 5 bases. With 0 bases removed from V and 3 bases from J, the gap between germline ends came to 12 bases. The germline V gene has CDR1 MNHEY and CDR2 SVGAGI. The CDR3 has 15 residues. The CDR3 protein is CASSYSPGINYEQYF. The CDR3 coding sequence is TGTGCCAGCAGTTACTCACCAGGGATCAACTACGAGCAGTACTTC.

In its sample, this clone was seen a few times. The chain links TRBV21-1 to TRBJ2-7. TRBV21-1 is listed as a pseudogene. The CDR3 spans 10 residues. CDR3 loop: CASKDPEQYF. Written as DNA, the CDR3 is TGTGCCAGCAAGGACCCCGAGCAGTACTTC.

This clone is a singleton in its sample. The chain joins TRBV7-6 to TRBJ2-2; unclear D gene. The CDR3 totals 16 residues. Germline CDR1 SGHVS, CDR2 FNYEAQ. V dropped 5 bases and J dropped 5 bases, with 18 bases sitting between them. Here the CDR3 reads CASSPLVLGLTGELFF. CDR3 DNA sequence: TGTGCCAGCAGCCCGCTCGTATTGGGTTTAACCGGGGAGCTGTTTTTT. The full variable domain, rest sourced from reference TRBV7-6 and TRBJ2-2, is GAGVSQSPRYKVTKRGQDVALRCDPISGHVSLYWYRQALGQGPEFLTYFNYEAQQDKSGLPNDRFSAERPEGSISTLTIQRTEQRDSAMYRCASSPLVLGLTGELFFGEGSRLTVL.

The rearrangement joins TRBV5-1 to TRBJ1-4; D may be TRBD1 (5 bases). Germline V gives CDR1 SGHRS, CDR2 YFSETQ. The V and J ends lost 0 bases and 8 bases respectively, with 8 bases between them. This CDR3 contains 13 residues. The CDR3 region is CASSLVGEEKLFF. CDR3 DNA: TGCGCCAGCAGCTTGGTAGGGGAGGAAAAACTGTTTTTT.

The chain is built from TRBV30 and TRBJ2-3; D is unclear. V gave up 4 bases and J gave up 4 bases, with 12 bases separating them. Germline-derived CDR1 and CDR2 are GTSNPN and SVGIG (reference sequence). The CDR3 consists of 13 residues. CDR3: CAWTSYRADTQYF. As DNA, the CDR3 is TGTGCCTGGACCTCCTATAGGGCAGATACGCAGTATTTT.

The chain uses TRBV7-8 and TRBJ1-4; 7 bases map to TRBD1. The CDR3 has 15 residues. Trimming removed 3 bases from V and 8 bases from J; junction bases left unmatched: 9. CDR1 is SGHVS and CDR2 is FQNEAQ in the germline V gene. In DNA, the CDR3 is TGTGCCAGCAGCTTGTATCTCCAGGGGGAAGAAAAACTGTTTTTT. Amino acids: CASSLYLQGEEKLFF.

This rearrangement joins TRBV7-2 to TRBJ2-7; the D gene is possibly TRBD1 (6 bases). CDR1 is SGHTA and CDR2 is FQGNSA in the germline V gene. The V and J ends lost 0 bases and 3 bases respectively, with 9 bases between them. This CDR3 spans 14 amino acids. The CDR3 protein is CASSLAETGYEQYF. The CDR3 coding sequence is TGTGCCAGCAGCTTAGCGGAGACAGGCTACGAGCAGTACTTC.

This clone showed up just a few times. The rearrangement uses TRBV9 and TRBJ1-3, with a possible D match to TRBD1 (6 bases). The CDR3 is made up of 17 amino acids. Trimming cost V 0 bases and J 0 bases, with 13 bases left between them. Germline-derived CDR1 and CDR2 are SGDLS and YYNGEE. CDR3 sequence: CASSVGDMRYSGNTIYF. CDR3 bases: TGTGCCAGCAGCGTAGGGGACATGCGGTACTCTGGAAACACCATATATTTT.

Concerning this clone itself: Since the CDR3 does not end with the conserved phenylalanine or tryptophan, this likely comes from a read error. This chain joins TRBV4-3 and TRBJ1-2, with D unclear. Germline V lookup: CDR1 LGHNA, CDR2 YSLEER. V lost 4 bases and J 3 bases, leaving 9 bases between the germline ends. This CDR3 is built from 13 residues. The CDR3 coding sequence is TGCGCCAGCAGCCCGGGGAGATACTATGGCTACACCTCC. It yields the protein CASSPGRYYGYTS.

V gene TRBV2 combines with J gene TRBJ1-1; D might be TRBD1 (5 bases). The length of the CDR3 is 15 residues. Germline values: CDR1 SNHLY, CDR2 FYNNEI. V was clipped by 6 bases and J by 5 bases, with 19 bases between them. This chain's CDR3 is CASSDIGTGGTEAFF. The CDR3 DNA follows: TGTGCCAGCAGCGACATCGGGACCGGCGGAACTGAAGCTTTCTTT.

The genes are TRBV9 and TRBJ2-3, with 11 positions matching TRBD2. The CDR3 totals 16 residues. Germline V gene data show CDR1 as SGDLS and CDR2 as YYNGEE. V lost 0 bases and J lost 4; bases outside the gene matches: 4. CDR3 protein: CASSVELAGVADTQYF. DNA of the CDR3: TGTGCCAGCAGCGTAGAACTAGCGGGGGTGGCAGATACGCAGTATTTT. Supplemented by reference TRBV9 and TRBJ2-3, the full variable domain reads DSGVTQTPKHLITATGQRVTLRCSPRSGDLSVYWYQQSLDQGLQFLIQYYNGEERAKGNILERFSAQQFPDLHSELNLSSLELGDSALYFCASSVELAGVADTQYFGPGTRLTVL.

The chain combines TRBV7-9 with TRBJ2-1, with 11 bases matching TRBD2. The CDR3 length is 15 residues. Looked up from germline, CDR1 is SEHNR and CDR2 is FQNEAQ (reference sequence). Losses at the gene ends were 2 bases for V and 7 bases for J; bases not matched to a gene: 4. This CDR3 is CASSLNSGGANEQFF. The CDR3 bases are TGTGCCAGCAGCTTAAATAGCGGGGGGGCGAATGAGCAGTTCTTC.

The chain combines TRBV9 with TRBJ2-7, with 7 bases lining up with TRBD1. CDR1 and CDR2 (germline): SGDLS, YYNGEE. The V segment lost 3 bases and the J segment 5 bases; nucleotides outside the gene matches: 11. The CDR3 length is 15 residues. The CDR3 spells CASSGTGTDLDEQYF. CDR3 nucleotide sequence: TGTGCCAGCAGCGGAACCGGGACAGACTTGGACGAGCAGTACTTC.

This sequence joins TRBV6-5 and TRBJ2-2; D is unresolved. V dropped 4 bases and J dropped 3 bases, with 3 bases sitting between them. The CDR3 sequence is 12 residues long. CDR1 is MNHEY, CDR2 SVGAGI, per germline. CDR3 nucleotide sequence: TGTGCCAGCAGTTCTTACACCGGGGAGCTGTTTTTT. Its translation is CASSSYTGELFF.

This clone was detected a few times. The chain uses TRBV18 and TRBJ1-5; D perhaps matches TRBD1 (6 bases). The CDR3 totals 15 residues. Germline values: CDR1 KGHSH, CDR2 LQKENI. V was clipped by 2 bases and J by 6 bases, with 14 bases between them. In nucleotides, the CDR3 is TGTGCCAGCTCACCAGAAACAGGGTACCCTCAGCCCCAGCATTTT. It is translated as CASSPETGYPQPQHF.

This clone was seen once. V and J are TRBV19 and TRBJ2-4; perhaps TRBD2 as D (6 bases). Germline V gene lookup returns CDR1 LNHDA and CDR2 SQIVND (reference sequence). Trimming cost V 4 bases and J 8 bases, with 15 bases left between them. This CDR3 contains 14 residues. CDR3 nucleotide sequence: TGTGCCAGTAGTACTTCGGGGGTTAGGGACATTCAGTACTTC. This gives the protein CASSTSGVRDIQYF.

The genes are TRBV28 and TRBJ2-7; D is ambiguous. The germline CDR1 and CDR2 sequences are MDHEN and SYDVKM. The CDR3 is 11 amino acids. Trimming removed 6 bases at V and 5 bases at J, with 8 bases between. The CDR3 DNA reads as TGTGCCAGCAGCCACCGGCACGAGCAGTACTTC. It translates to CASSHRHEQYF.

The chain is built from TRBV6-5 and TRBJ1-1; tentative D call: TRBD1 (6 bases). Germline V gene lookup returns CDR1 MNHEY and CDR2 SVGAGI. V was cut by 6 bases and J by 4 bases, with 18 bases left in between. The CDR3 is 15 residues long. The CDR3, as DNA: TGTGCCAGCAGCCCGATGGGGGGCGCGGGCACTGAAGCTTTCTTT. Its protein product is CASSPMGGAGTEAFF.

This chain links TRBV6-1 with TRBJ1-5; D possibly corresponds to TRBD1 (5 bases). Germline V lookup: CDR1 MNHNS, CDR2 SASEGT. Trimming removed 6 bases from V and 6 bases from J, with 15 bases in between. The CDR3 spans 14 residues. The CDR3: CASSQNPGTQPQHF. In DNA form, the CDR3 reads TGTGCCAGCAGCCAGAACCCGGGGACTCAGCCCCAGCATTTT.